These 21 T cell receptor beta chains were all obtained from the same sample, sequenced in a study of beta chain features in type 1 diabetes. Expressed TCRB transcripts were sequenced, since all the RNA that had been isolated was reverse transcribed. Libraries were prepared by immunoSEQ multiplex PCR; TCRdb keeps only in-frame clonotypes and omits some of them. The sample includes 680,000 or so clones, 15% of them seen just once. The sequenced sample was naive CD4+ T cells from blood. The receptors come from a man between 18 and 35 years old in good health.

For this clone: Other DNA sequences from this sample encode an identical CDR3 as well. The chain combines TRBV28 with TRBJ1-1; D is uncertain. The ends were cut back, 2 bases at V and 1 base at J, with 2 bases in the middle. CDR1 is MDHEN, CDR2 SYDVKM, per germline. The CDR3 sequence is 12 residues long. This CDR3 reads CASSLRNTEAFF. The CDR3 DNA reads as TGTGCCAGCAGTTTACGGAACACTGAAGCTTTCTTT.

The sample holds a few counts of this clone. The rearrangement joins TRBV11-2 to TRBJ2-7; 8 nucleotides agree with TRBD1. The CDR3 has 15 residues. Germline trimming cut 4 bases from V and 7 bases from J; bases unmatched to any gene: 12. Germline CDR1 and CDR2: SGHAT and FQNNGV. CDR3 in DNA: TGTGCCAGCAGCTCCCACCGGGACAGGCCTTCGGAGCAGTACTTC. This translates into CASSSHRDRPSEQYF.

This clone has only a few counts. The rearrangement joins TRBV5-1 to TRBJ2-4; 9 bases are a match to TRBD2. The CDR3 covers 14 residues. Germline CDR1 is SGHRS and CDR2 is YFSETQ. With V trimmed by 1 base and J by 4 bases, 0 bases remained unmatched. Here the CDR3 reads CASSLTSGKNIQYF. The CDR3 DNA reads as TGCGCCAGCAGCTTGACTAGCGGGAAAAACATTCAGTACTTC.

This clone was picked up a small number of times. The chain uses TRBV29-1 and TRBJ1-2; D remains ambiguous. V was shortened by 5 bases and J by 2 bases, with 9 bases between the two germline ends. The CDR3 covers 12 residues. Looked up from germline, CDR1 is SQVTM and CDR2 is ANQGSEA. In nucleotides, the CDR3 is TGCAGCGTTTTACGCTTGAACTATGGCTACACCTTC. It is translated as CSVLRLNYGYTF.

The CDR3 is CASSQDPFGQGIYEQYF. DNA of the CDR3: TGCGCCAGCAGCCAAGATCCCTTTGGACAGGGGATATACGAGCAGTACTTC. This chain uses TRBV4-1 with TRBJ2-7; 9 nucleotides line up with TRBD1. With 0 bases clipped from V and 4 bases from J, the junction kept 10 bases outside the gene matches. This CDR3 comprises 17 residues. Germline assignment: CDR1 MGHRA and CDR2 YSYEKL.

This clone appeared a few times. The V gene is TRBV6-5, the J gene TRBJ2-5; 9 bases agree with TRBD2. Looked up from germline, CDR1 is MNHEY and CDR2 is SVGAGI. V trimming: 0 bases; J trimming: 5 bases; junction bases outside the gene matches: 7. The CDR3 contains 16 residues. This chain's CDR3 is CASSYSMSGGLETQYF. The CDR3 DNA reads TGTGCCAGCAGTTACTCGATGAGCGGGGGGCTGGAGACCCAGTACTTC.

The chain has TRBV2 and TRBJ2-1; 7 positions agree with TRBD1. The CDR3 contains 14 residues. The V gene end was trimmed by 7 bases and the J gene end by 3 bases; junction bases not matched to a gene: 6. Per germline, CDR1 SNHLY and CDR2 FYNNEI. CDR3: CASKSAGGYNEQFF. CDR3 sequence (DNA): TGTGCCAGCAAGAGCGCAGGGGGCTACAATGAGCAGTTCTTC.

V gene TRBV28 combines with J gene TRBJ2-3; D call uncertain. The CDR3 is 13 amino acids. Per germline, CDR1 MDHEN and CDR2 SYDVKM. The V end was cut by 6 bases, the J end by 4 bases, with 11 bases between. CDR3 sequence (DNA): TGTGCCAGCAGCTTAGGAGCGCCAGATACGCAGTATTTT. This gives the protein CASSLGAPDTQYF.

CDR3 nucleotide sequence: TGTGCCATCGGTCCCGGGACAGGGCCTAAAAGCTATGGCTACACCTTC. It specifies CAIGPGTGPKSYGYTF. V gene TRBV10-3 combines with J gene TRBJ1-2, with 9 bases identical to TRBD1. CDR3 length: 16 amino acids. J lost 4 bases, V lost 8 bases, and 14 bases had no gene match. Germline CDR1 ENHRY, CDR2 SYGVKD.

This clone was found a few times. This rearrangement joins TRBV2 to TRBJ2-3; no firm D call. The CDR3 loop spans 14 amino acids. Germline V gives CDR1 SNHLY, CDR2 FYNNEI. Trimming took 4 bases from V and 2 from J, leaving 10 bases between them. In DNA, the CDR3 is TGTGCCAGCAGTGTGGGATCTTCCACAGATACGCAGTATTTT. Amino acids: CASSVGSSTDTQYF.

The chain is built from TRBV5-1 and TRBJ2-7, with D unresolved. Germline V gene lookup returns CDR1 SGHRS and CDR2 YFSETQ. The CDR3 consists of 12 residues. V shed 4 bases and J shed 4 bases, with 9 bases lying between them. The CDR3 region has the DNA TGCGCCAGCAGCCAAGACCTGTACGAGCAGTACTTC. This sequence encodes CASSQDLYEQYF.

This clone has more than one count but fewer than ten. The V and J genes are TRBV6-1 and TRBJ1-1; a possible D gene is TRBD1 (5 bases). CDR3 length equals 12 residues. Germline CDR1 MNHNS, CDR2 SASEGT. The V gene lost 4 bases and the J gene lost 11 bases, with 14 bases spanning the gap. The CDR3 coding sequence is TGTGCCAGCAGTGGACGACAGACTTGGGCTTTCTTT. This sequence encodes CASSGRQTWAFF.

The chain has TRBV6-4 and TRBJ2-6; D possibly corresponds to TRBD2 (6 bases). CDR3 size: 19 residues. Between the trimmed V and J ends, which lost 4 bases and 2 bases, there was a span of 21 bases. CDR1 and CDR2 (germline): MRHNA, SNTAGT. This CDR3 is CASSGFSFGGSPGANVLTF. Here the CDR3 DNA reads TGTGCCAGCAGTGGCTTCTCGTTCGGGGGAAGCCCTGGGGCCAACGTCCTGACTTTC.

This clone was counted a few times. This rearrangement joins TRBV4-3 to TRBJ2-3, with unresolved D. Trimming removed 0 bases at V and 2 bases at J, with 3 bases between. This CDR3 spans 13 amino acids. Germline CDR1 reads LGHNA; CDR2 reads YSLEER. CDR3 nucleotides: TGCGCCAGCAGCCAAGATGACACAGATACGCAGTATTTT. Residues: CASSQDDTDTQYF.

The chain joins TRBV5-4 to TRBJ1-5, with D perhaps TRBD1 (5 bases). With 0 bases removed from V and 5 bases from J, the gap between germline ends came to 9 bases. Germline V gives CDR1 SGHNT, CDR2 YYREEE (reference sequence). The CDR3 spans 14 residues. The CDR3 DNA follows: TGTGCCAGCAGCTTGGCAGGGCGTTATCAGCCCCAGCATTTT. Protein product: CASSLAGRYQPQHF.

The J gene is TRBJ1-2, the V gene TRBV9; unclear D gene. Germline CDR1 SGDLS, CDR2 YYNGEE. The CDR3 totals 15 residues. V was pared by 4 bases and J by 3 bases, with 16 bases between. The CDR3 loop reads CASSPGVQVYYGYTF. CDR3 bases: TGTGCCAGCAGCCCAGGAGTCCAGGTTTACTATGGCTACACCTTC.

V usage is TRBV29-1 and J usage is TRBJ1-1; unclear D gene. Trimming stripped 4 bases from V and 6 bases from J, with 15 bases between. Germline assignment: CDR1 SQVTM and CDR2 ANQGSEA. This CDR3 has 13 residues. The CDR3 coding sequence is TGCAGCGTTGTTTCGGGGTTAGCCGCTGAAGCTTTCTTT. As protein: CSVVSGLAAEAFF.

The J gene is TRBJ1-2, the V gene TRBV7-9, with D possibly being TRBD1 (5 bases). The germline V gene has CDR1 SEHNR and CDR2 FQNEAQ (reference sequence). Trimming removed 2 bases from V and 2 bases from J, with 12 bases in between. The CDR3 has 15 residues. In DNA form, the CDR3 reads TGTGCCAGCAGCTTATGGCAGGGAGAAAACTATGGCTACACCTTC. Translation gives CASSLWQGENYGYTF.

The chain recombines TRBV11-1 with TRBJ1-5; 8 nucleotides line up with TRBD1. This CDR3 has 14 amino acids. V dropped 5 bases and J dropped 3; count of bases not matched to a gene: 3. The V gene's germline CDR1 is SGHAT and CDR2 FQDESV (reference sequence). The chain's CDR3 is CASSRTGYNQPQHF. For the CDR3, the DNA is TGTGCCAGCAGCCGGACAGGGTACAATCAGCCCCAGCATTTT.

CDR3 residues: CASSARTSGSIGTYEQYF. In DNA, the CDR3 is TGTGCCAGCAGTGCCCGGACTAGCGGGAGCATCGGGACCTACGAGCAGTACTTC. J is TRBJ2-7 and V is TRBV2, with 13 bases matching TRBD2. The CDR3 has 18 amino acids. Trimming removed 4 bases from V and 2 bases from J; junction bases left unmatched: 11. Germline CDR1 and CDR2: SNHLY and FYNNEI.

This clone turned up a few times. The chain joins TRBV9 to TRBJ1-3; D unresolved. The CDR3 is 17 amino acids. Germline V gene lookup returns CDR1 SGDLS and CDR2 YYNGEE. V gave up 2 bases and J gave up 0 bases, with 15 bases separating them. CDR3 residues: CASSVGIPPLSGNTIYF. The CDR3 region has the DNA TGTGCCAGCAGCGTCGGGATTCCGCCCCTCTCTGGAAACACCATATATTTT.